The 15 T cell receptor beta chains presented below share a single source sample, sequenced in a study of cytomegalovirus exposure and HLA in healthy donors. The PCR had 60 Vbeta and 13 Jbeta primers. Produced via immunoSEQ multiplex PCR; TCRdb's table is partial and in-frame only. Seen here are tens of thousands of clones, 70% to 85% observed once, and the top ten hold about 3%. The sequenced sample consisted of PBMCs. The receptors stem from a man aged 50-59 years in good health and CMV-seronegative.

The chain links TRBV19 to TRBJ1-2; 9 nucleotides agree with TRBD1. Per the germline V gene, CDR1 is LNHDA and CDR2 is SQIVND (reference sequence). This CDR3 has 15 amino acids. Trimming removed 10 bases from V and 5 bases from J; junction bases left unmatched: 14. The DNA for the CDR3 is TGTGCCACGAGCCTAACAGGGGGCGGAGGTTATGGCTACACCTTC. This codes for CATSLTGGGGYGYTF. The whole variable domain, filled in from reference TRBV19 and TRBJ1-2, reads DGGITQSPKYLFRKEGQNVTLSCEQNLNHDAMYWYRQDPGQGLRLIYYSQIVNDFQKGDIAEGYSVSREKKESFPLTVTSAQKNPTAFYLCATSLTGGGGYGYTFGSGTRLTVV.

J is TRBJ2-2 and V is TRBV7-6; 9 nucleotides match TRBD2. This CDR3 spans 16 amino acids. Germline lookup yields CDR1 SGHVS and CDR2 FNYEAQ. J gave up 6 bases and V 0 bases, and 5 bases lay outside the gene matches. In nucleotides, the CDR3 is TGTGCCAGCAGCTTAGCCCCAAGCGGGGGGTCCGGGGAGCTGTTTTTT. Translation gives CASSLAPSGGSGELFF.

The rearrangement links TRBV28 to TRBJ1-4, with 8 positions matching TRBD1. The germline V gene encodes CDR1 MDHEN and CDR2 SYDVKM. The trim removed 9 bases at V and 10 bases at J, leaving 13 bases unmatched. The CDR3 contains 14 residues. The CDR3 DNA sequence: TGTGCCAGTATCAACAGGGGGAGCGTAGGAAAACTGTTTTTT. Encoded protein: CASINRGSVGKLFF.

V gene TRBV30 combines with J gene TRBJ1-2; possible D gene TRBD1, 6 bases. The germline gives CDR1 GTSNPN, CDR2 SVGIG (reference sequence). The CDR3 is 13 residues long. The ends were cut back, 1 base at V and 6 bases at J, with 12 bases in the middle. The CDR3 nucleotides read TGTGCCTGGAGTGGCTCAGGGGTTCATGGCTACACCTTC. Protein: CAWSGSGVHGYTF. The entire variable domain, with the rest obtained from reference TRBV30 and TRBJ1-2, is as follows: SQTIHQWPATLVQPVGSPLSLECTVEGTSNPNLYWYRQAAGRGLQLLFYSVGIGQISSEVPQNLSASRPQDRQFILSSKKLLLSDSGFYLCAWSGSGVHGYTFGSGTRLTVV.

V usage is TRBV7-2 and J usage is TRBJ1-5; weak D call: TRBD1 (6 bases). The CDR3 totals 13 residues. Germline V CDR1 and CDR2: SGHTA, FQGNSA. The V end was cut by 2 bases, the J end by 15 bases, with 17 bases between. The CDR3 here is CASSLWTEPSMHF. In nucleotides, the CDR3 is TGTGCCAGCAGCTTATGGACAGAACCTTCTATGCATTTT. The full variable domain, its missing parts supplied by reference TRBV7-2 and TRBJ1-5, is GAGVSQSPSNKVTEKGKDVELRCDPISGHTALYWYRQSLGQGLEFLIYFQGNSAPDKSGLPSDRFSAERTGGSVSTLTIQRTQQEDSAVYLCASSLWTEPSMHFGDGTRLSIL.

V and J are TRBV6-5 and TRBJ2-6; D is unresolved. Trimming removed 10 bases at V and 2 bases at J, with 9 bases between. From germline, CDR1 is MNHEY and CDR2 SVGAGI. The CDR3 totals 13 residues. The CDR3 spells CATSSAGANVLTF. In DNA, the CDR3 is TGTGCCACGTCCTCTGCTGGGGCCAACGTCCTGACTTTC.

CDR3 in amino acids: CSVEDRTNYGYTF. The CDR3 DNA is TGCAGCGTTGAGGACAGGACTAACTATGGCTACACCTTC. The chain recombines TRBV29-1 with TRBJ1-2, with TRBD1 matching 7 bases. V gave up 3 bases and J gave up 0 bases; unmatched junction bases: 1. Germline values: CDR1 SQVTM, CDR2 ANQGSEA. The CDR3 runs 13 residues. Supplemented by reference TRBV29-1 and TRBJ1-2, the full variable domain reads SAVISQKPSRDICQRGTSLTIQCQVDSQVTMMFWYRQQPGQSLTLIATANQGSEATYESGFVIDKFPISRPNLTFSTLTVSNMSPEDSSIYLCSVEDRTNYGYTFGSGTRLTVV.

The chain joins TRBV5-4 to TRBJ2-5; 11 nucleotides agree with TRBD2. CDR3 length: 16 residues. Trimming removed 0 bases from V and 5 bases from J; junction bases left unmatched: 6. Germline CDR1 SGHNT, CDR2 YYREEE (reference sequence). CDR3 nucleotides: TGTGCCAGCAGCTTGGATAGCGGGGGGGCAGGGGAGACCCAGTACTTC. Translating it yields CASSLDSGGAGETQYF.

The chain recombines TRBV6-4 with TRBJ2-1; 11 bases map to TRBD2. Germline assignment: CDR1 MRHNA and CDR2 SNTAGT. The trim removed 3 bases at V and 3 bases at J, leaving 1 base unmatched. The CDR3 has 15 residues. CDR3 DNA sequence: TGTGCCAGCAGTGATCTAGCGGGGGGCTACAATGAGCAGTTCTTC. This gives the protein CASSDLAGGYNEQFF.

V gene TRBV6-1 combines with J gene TRBJ1-4; a possible D gene is TRBD1 (5 bases). From germline, CDR1 is MNHNS and CDR2 SASEGT. Trimming cost V 6 bases and J 6 bases, with 14 bases left between them. The CDR3 consists of 14 residues. The CDR3 region is CASRDPGGDEKLFF. The CDR3 DNA follows: TGTGCCAGCAGGGACCCCGGGGGGGATGAAAAACTGTTTTTT.

This chain links TRBV13 with TRBJ2-7, with D maybe TRBD1 (6 bases). Germline V lookup: CDR1 PRHDT, CDR2 FYEKMQ (reference sequence). V dropped 2 bases and J dropped 2 bases, with 7 bases sitting between them. The CDR3 extends over 13 amino acids. The chain's CDR3 is CASSLRGTYEQYF. The CDR3 DNA follows: TGTGCCAGCAGCTTAAGGGGGACCTACGAGCAGTACTTC.

The rearrangement uses TRBV5-4 and TRBJ2-7; D gene unclear. The germline V gene encodes CDR1 SGHNT and CDR2 YYREEE (reference sequence). The CDR3 length is 13 residues. Trimming took 4 bases from V and 6 from J, leaving 14 bases between them. CDR3 bases: TGTGCCAGCAGCGCGGAATATGTCTCCGAGCAGTACTTC. It yields the protein CASSAEYVSEQYF.

The chain recombines TRBV7-2 with TRBJ2-7; TRBD1 might be the D (6 bases). The CDR3 is 15 amino acids. Trimming stripped 0 bases from V and 1 base from J, with 10 bases between. Germline V gene data show CDR1 as SGHTA and CDR2 as FQGNSA. This CDR3 is CASSLALQGSYEQYF. In nucleotides, the CDR3 is TGTGCCAGCAGCTTAGCGCTCCAGGGGTCCTACGAGCAGTACTTC.

The chain couples TRBV28 to TRBJ2-7; tentative D call: TRBD1 (6 bases). There are 13 residues in the CDR3. Trimming removed 6 bases from V and 3 bases from J, with 12 bases in between. Germline V gene sequence: CDR1 MDHEN, CDR2 SYDVKM. The CDR3 reads CASRGGLGYEQYF. CDR3 bases: TGTGCCAGCAGAGGGGGTTTGGGCTACGAGCAGTACTTC.

V usage is TRBV6-4 and J usage is TRBJ2-2; D call uncertain. V dropped 3 bases and J dropped 4 bases, with 6 bases sitting between them. The CDR3 has 13 residues. Germline CDR1 is MRHNA and CDR2 is SNTAGT. CDR3 coding DNA: TGTGCCAGCAGTGAAAGGAGCACCGGGGAGCTGTTTTTT. Protein: CASSERSTGELFF.